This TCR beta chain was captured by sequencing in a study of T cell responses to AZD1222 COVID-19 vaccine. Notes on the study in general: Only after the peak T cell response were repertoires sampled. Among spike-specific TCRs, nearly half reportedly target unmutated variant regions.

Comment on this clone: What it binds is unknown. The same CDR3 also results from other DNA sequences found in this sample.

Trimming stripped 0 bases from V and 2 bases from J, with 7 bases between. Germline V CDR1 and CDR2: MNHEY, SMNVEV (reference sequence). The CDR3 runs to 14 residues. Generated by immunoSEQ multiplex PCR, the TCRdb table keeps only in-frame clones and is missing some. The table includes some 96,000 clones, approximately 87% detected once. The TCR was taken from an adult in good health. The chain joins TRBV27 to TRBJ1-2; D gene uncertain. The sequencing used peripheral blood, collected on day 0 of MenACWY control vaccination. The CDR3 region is CASSLSRENYGYTF. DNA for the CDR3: TGTGCCAGCAGTTTATCGAGAGAGAACTATGGCTACACCTTC.